These 25 T cell receptor beta chains came from one sample sequenced in a study of blood T cell repertoires in COVID-19. The protocol was immunoSEQ multiplex PCR, while the TCRdb copy is restricted to in-frame clones and leaves out a portion. This sample has 45,000 to 65,000 clones, with around 92% found just once. The sequenced material came from peripheral blood. These receptors originate from a human donor in a cohort sampled during active COVID-19.

Points on this clone: The junction departs from germline at one end; a sequencing error may be responsible. This chain uses TRBV7-9 with TRBJ1-4, with D unresolved. This CDR3 spans 12 amino acids. Germline CDR1 reads SEHNR; CDR2 reads FQNEAQ (reference sequence). Here the CDR3 reads CASSYTIEKLFF. CDR3 in DNA: TGTGCCAGCAGCTATACTATTGAAAAACTGTTTTTT.

The rearrangement uses TRBV6-2 or TRBV6-3 and TRBJ2-2, with D possibly being TRBD2 (6 bases). Germline CDR1 MNHEY, CDR2 SVGEGT. V was pared by 5 bases and J by 6 bases, with 16 bases between. This CDR3 has 15 amino acids. The CDR3 bases are TGTGCCAGCAGTACCTCACTCGGGGGTGCCGGGGAGCTGTTTTTT. It translates to CASSTSLGGAGELFF.

The chain joins TRBV29-1 to TRBJ1-3; D gene unclear. This CDR3 comprises 13 residues. V was trimmed by 4 bases and J by 0 bases, leaving 7 bases between them. Germline loops: CDR1 SQVTM, CDR2 ANQGSEA. The CDR3 protein is CSVALSSGNTIYF. CDR3 nucleotide sequence: TGCAGCGTTGCCTTATCCTCTGGAAACACCATATATTTT.

V gene TRBV2 combines with J gene TRBJ1-5; TRBD1 is a possible D gene (6 bases). Germline V gene data show CDR1 as SNHLY and CDR2 as FYNNEI. The V end was cut by 1 base, the J end by 1 base, with 11 bases between. The CDR3 consists of 16 residues. The CDR3 protein is CASSEVGGGSNQPQHF. In DNA form, the CDR3 reads TGTGCCAGCAGTGAAGTTGGGGGCGGGAGCAATCAGCCCCAGCATTTT.

CDR3 residues: CASSTGTGWEQYF. Here the CDR3 DNA reads TGCGCCAGCAGCACCGGGACAGGGTGGGAGCAGTACTTC. The J gene is TRBJ2-7, the V gene TRBV5-1, with 9 bases fitting TRBD1. CDR1 SGHRS and CDR2 YFSETQ come from the germline V gene. There are 13 residues in the CDR3. V was clipped by 4 bases and J by 7 bases; unmatched bases: 6.

This chain links TRBV11-3 with TRBJ2-2; the match to TRBD2 covers 7 bases. The trim removed 4 bases at V and 1 base at J, leaving 3 bases unmatched. The germline gives CDR1 SGHNT, CDR2 YENEEA. The CDR3 loop spans 15 amino acids. The CDR3 DNA sequence: TGTGCCAGCAGCTCGGGGAGGGTGAACACCGGGGAGCTGTTTTTT. Translation: CASSSGRVNTGELFF.

This chain joins TRBV29-1 and TRBJ2-5, with D uncertain. Per the germline V gene, CDR1 is SQVTM and CDR2 is ANQGSEA. The CDR3 is made up of 13 amino acids. V lost 7 bases and J lost 0, with 12 bases in between. The CDR3 DNA follows: TGCAGCGCCGGTCAGGCCTACCAAGAGACCCAGTACTTC. It translates to CSAGQAYQETQYF.

This clone showed up just a few times. This chain links TRBV7-9 with TRBJ2-7; D gene ambiguous. V was shortened by 2 bases and J by 3 bases, with 8 bases between the two germline ends. The germline V gene encodes CDR1 SEHNR and CDR2 FQNEAQ (reference sequence). The CDR3 contains 13 residues. CDR3 sequence (DNA): TGTGCCAGCAGCTTAACGCCCTACTACGAGCAGTACTTC. This translates into CASSLTPYYEQYF.

V and J are TRBV5-4 and TRBJ1-4, with a tentative D call TRBD1 (6 bases). The CDR3 runs 13 residues. V lost 4 bases, J lost 11 bases, and 15 bases lay in between. Germline V gene data show CDR1 as SGHNT and CDR2 as YYREEE (reference sequence). The chain's CDR3 is CASSRGGVGKLFF. The DNA of the CDR3 is TGTGCCAGCAGCCGAGGGGGGGTTGGGAAACTGTTTTTT.

This chain links TRBV4-1 with TRBJ2-3; TRBD2 agrees at 13 bases. This CDR3 spans 16 amino acids. The V gene's germline CDR1 is MGHRA and CDR2 YSYEKL. Losses at the gene ends were 0 bases for V and 6 bases for J; bases not matched to a gene: 3. CDR3 DNA sequence: TGCGCCAGCAGCCAAGATCTGGGACTAGCGGGGGATACGCAGTATTTT. Its translation: CASSQDLGLAGDTQYF.

The gene calls are TRBV5-5 and TRBJ2-5; 9 bases are shared with TRBD1. The CDR3 is 15 amino acids. Unmatched junction bases numbered 13, after V lost 7 bases and J lost 6 bases. Germline V gene data show CDR1 as SGHKS and CDR2 as YYEKEE (reference sequence). CDR3 residues: CASGLNGGQGQTQYF. DNA for the CDR3: TGTGCCAGCGGCCTCAATGGGGGACAGGGTCAGACCCAGTACTTC.

The rearrangement links TRBV19 to TRBJ2-3; 11 bases agree with TRBD1. The length of the CDR3 is 16 residues. Trimming cost V 6 bases and J 5 bases; bases outside gene matches: 10. Germline assignment: CDR1 LNHDA and CDR2 SQIVND (reference sequence). CDR3 DNA: TGTGCCAGTAGCCCAGATGGACAGGGGGCGGGAGATACGCAGTATTTT. This encodes CASSPDGQGAGDTQYF.

This chain links TRBV19 with TRBJ2-3; D might be TRBD1 (6 bases). The germline V gene encodes CDR1 LNHDA and CDR2 SQIVND (reference sequence). The CDR3 spans 13 residues. V was pared by 10 bases and J by 2 bases, with 13 bases between. CDR3 sequence: CATQRGYTDTQYF. CDR3 nucleotides: TGTGCCACCCAGAGGGGGTACACAGATACGCAGTATTTT.

This chain joins TRBV4-3 and TRBJ1-1, with D perhaps matching TRBD1 (6 bases). In germline, CDR1 is LGHNA, CDR2 YSLEER. Trimming stripped 0 bases from V and 3 bases from J, with 8 bases between. CDR3 size: 14 residues. CDR3 DNA sequence: TGCGCCAGCAGCCAAGAGGCAGGGGACACTGAAGCTTTCTTT. Translation gives CASSQEAGDTEAFF.

The chain combines TRBV5-1 with TRBJ1-2, with no clear D. Germline V CDR1 and CDR2: SGHRS, YFSETQ. The V gene lost 0 bases and the J gene lost 0 bases, with 3 bases spanning the gap. The CDR3 runs to 13 residues. The CDR3 loop is CASSLDTNYGYTF. CDR3 coding DNA: TGCGCCAGCAGCTTGGACACTAACTATGGCTACACCTTC.

V and J are TRBV7-3 and TRBJ2-2, with D possibly matching TRBD2 (6 bases). V dropped 5 bases and J dropped 7 bases, with 11 bases sitting between them. Germline V gene sequence: CDR1 SGHTA, CDR2 FQGTGA. The CDR3 is 13 amino acids. Here the CDR3 reads CASSMGGGGELFF. For the CDR3, the DNA is TGTGCCAGCAGCATGGGGGGTGGCGGGGAGCTGTTTTTT.

The chain carries TRBV6-5 and TRBJ2-1; 10 bases are shared with TRBD2. Germline values: CDR1 MNHEY, CDR2 SVGAGI. There are 13 residues in the CDR3. V trimming: 5 bases; J trimming: 13 bases; junction bases outside the gene matches: 8. In DNA, the CDR3 is TGTGCCAGCAGTCCACAAAAGCGGGAGGGCCAGTTCTTC. Translation gives CASSPQKREGQFF.

The CDR3 region is CASSSRRWGQPQHF. CDR3 DNA sequence: TGTGCCAGCAGCTCCAGGAGGTGGGGTCAGCCCCAGCATTTT. This chain links TRBV5-6 with TRBJ1-5; no firm D call. Looked up from germline, CDR1 is SGHDT and CDR2 is YYEEEE. The V and J ends lost 3 bases and 6 bases respectively, with 13 bases between them. The CDR3 length is 14 residues.

The chain links TRBV19 to TRBJ2-2; 8 positions match TRBD1. CDR1 is LNHDA, CDR2 SQIVND, per germline (reference sequence). The CDR3 covers 16 residues. Trimming took 5 bases from V and 3 from J; bases not matched to a gene: 8. The CDR3 DNA follows: TGTGCCAGTAGTCCCCGACAGGGGCAATACACCGGGGAGCTGTTTTTT. It yields the protein CASSPRQGQYTGELFF.

This chain links TRBV2 with TRBJ1-4; D call uncertain. V lost 7 bases, J lost 8 bases, and 11 bases lay in between. The length of the CDR3 is 12 residues. Germline CDR1 SNHLY, CDR2 FYNNEI. The CDR3 loop reads CASILGREKLFF. Here the CDR3 DNA reads TGTGCCAGCATTCTAGGTCGGGAAAAACTGTTTTTT.

This CDR3 reads CASSLETEKLFF. The CDR3 coding sequence is TGTGCCAGCAGCTTGGAGACCGAAAAACTGTTTTTT. The chain combines TRBV7-9 with TRBJ1-4; D gene uncertain. Germline-derived CDR1 and CDR2 are SEHNR and FQNEAQ (reference sequence). The CDR3 totals 12 residues. The ends were cut back, 3 bases at V and 8 bases at J, with 7 bases in the middle.

This clone was seen just once. The V and J genes are TRBV5-1 and TRBJ2-1; TRBD1 matches at 7 bases. The CDR3 has 17 amino acids. Trimming removed 0 bases from V and 7 bases from J; junction bases left unmatched: 13. CDR1 is SGHRS and CDR2 is YFSETQ in the germline V gene. Here the CDR3 reads CASSLGVRQGVRNEQFF. CDR3 DNA: TGCGCCAGCAGCTTGGGCGTGAGGCAGGGGGTTCGTAATGAGCAGTTCTTC.

V and J are TRBV4-3 and TRBJ2-7; 10 positions agree with TRBD1. CDR1 is LGHNA and CDR2 is YSLEER in the germline V gene. This CDR3 comprises 17 residues. Trimming took 4 bases from V and 1 from J; bases not matched to a gene: 10. CDR3 coding DNA: TGCGCCAGCAGCCTCTCTCGGACAGGGGGAGGTTCCTACGAGCAGTACTTC. Amino acids: CASSLSRTGGGSYEQYF.

J is TRBJ1-4 and V is TRBV6-5; maybe TRBD1 (5 bases). Trimming removed 4 bases at V and 2 bases at J, with 14 bases between. This CDR3 contains 16 residues. Germline loops: CDR1 MNHEY, CDR2 SVGAGI. DNA of the CDR3: TGTGCCAGCAGTTCGGCGGTCGGGGGGACTAATGAAAAACTGTTTTTT. Translation gives CASSSAVGGTNEKLFF.

This rearrangement joins TRBV11-2 to TRBJ1-2; D not resolved. The CDR3 length is 13 residues. CDR1 and CDR2 from the germline V gene are SGHAT and FQNNGV. Trimming shortened V by 5 bases and J by 8 bases, and 15 bases separated the two germline ends. This CDR3 is CASSPREYLGYTF. CDR3 in DNA: TGTGCCAGCAGCCCGCGGGAATATTTGGGCTACACCTTC.